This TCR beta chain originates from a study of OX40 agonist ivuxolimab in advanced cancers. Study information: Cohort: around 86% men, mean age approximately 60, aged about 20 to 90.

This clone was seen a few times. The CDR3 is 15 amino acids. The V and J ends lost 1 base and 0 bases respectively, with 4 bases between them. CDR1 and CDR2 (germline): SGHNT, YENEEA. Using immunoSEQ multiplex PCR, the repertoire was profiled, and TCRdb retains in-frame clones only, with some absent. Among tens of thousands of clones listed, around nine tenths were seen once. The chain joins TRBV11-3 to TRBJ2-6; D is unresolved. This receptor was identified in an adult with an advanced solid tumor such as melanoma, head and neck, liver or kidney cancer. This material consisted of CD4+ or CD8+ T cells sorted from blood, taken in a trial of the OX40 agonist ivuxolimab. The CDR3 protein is CASSLGISGANVLTF. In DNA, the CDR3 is TGTGCCAGCAGCTTAGGGATCTCTGGGGCCAACGTCCTGACTTTC.